This TCR beta chain derives from a study of blood T cell repertoires in COVID-19. Study at large: PBMCs, B-cell-depleted T cells, or T cells provided the cDNA or gDNA that made up the material.

Data came from immunoSEQ multiplex PCR; TCRdb stores just in-frame clones and leaves some out. The sample records about 280,000 clones, about 90% being singletons. Germline CDR1 is MRHNA and CDR2 is SNTAGT. The CDR3 sequence is 15 residues long. V lost 3 bases to trimming and J lost 2 bases; unmatched junction nucleotides: 7. The rearrangement joins TRBV6-4 to TRBJ2-7; 7 bases agree with TRBD1. The sequencing sample was made of peripheral blood. The receptor's source is a woman in her 50s who had recovered from COVID-19. CDR3 region: CASSDQTGRAYEQYF. The DNA for the CDR3 is TGTGCCAGCAGTGATCAGACAGGGCGGGCCTACGAGCAGTACTTC.